The T cell receptor beta chain under discussion was sequenced for a study of response to subunit inactivated influenza vaccine. TCRdb reprocessed the RT-PCR reads via MiXCR and lists one record per CDR3 protein. The sample lists 500,000 to 550,000 distinct CDR3 sequences, more than 7% occurring once. This clonotype was observed at least ten times. Its antigen is still unknown. Trimming removed 2 bases from V and 5 bases from J; junction bases left unmatched: 6. Germline V gene sequence: CDR1 DFQATT, CDR2 SNEGSKA (reference sequence). The CDR3 is 14 amino acids. Findings and limits, study-wide: T cells newly recruited by each seasonal influenza vaccination are few, the authors suggested.

The sample consisted of PBMCs from blood, taken less than 30 months after vaccination. The sequence was collected from a man between 50 and 75 years old who received an inactivated influenza vaccine. This chain links TRBV20-1 with TRBJ1-5; 7 bases agree with TRBD1. CDR3 amino acids: CSARWGQRDQPQHF. In DNA, the CDR3 is TGCAGTGCTAGATGGGGACAGAGGGATCAGCCCCAGCATTTT.